The sequence of this T cell receptor beta chain was determined in a study of cytomegalovirus exposure and HLA in healthy donors. Study-wide results and limits: A later analysis by the authors found several of the most significant clusters apparently linked to common viral pathogens. CMV serostatus was the only recorded immune exposure for donors.

As regards this clone: Its antigen is currently unknown.

V was pared by 3 bases and J by 1 base, with 17 bases between. Germline loops: CDR1 LNHDA, CDR2 SQIVND (reference sequence). The CDR3 length is 17 residues. The PCR contained 60 Vbeta and 13 Jbeta primers. As processed by the authors: Approximately 12 million of the 80 million or so unique TCR beta chains counted in a later analysis were shared. Some clones are missing from TCRdb's copy, which holds only in-frame ones; the method was immunoSEQ multiplex PCR. That table furnishes V, J and clone size, whereas the DNA furnished D and trimming. The repertoire has roughly 230,000 clones, around nine tenths of them found once; the top ten carry around 1.7%.

The sample was PBMCs. The genes are TRBV19 and TRBJ2-3; tentative D call: TRBD1 (6 bases). The TCR sequence derives from a girl aged 2 to 9 in good health and CMV-seronegative. CDR3 DNA sequence: TGTGCCAGTAGTATCATAGCAGGGGCCATTCGCACAGATACGCAGTATTTT. It encodes CASSIIAGAIRTDTQYF. Based on the CDR3 plus reference TRBV19 and TRBJ2-3, the full variable domain is DGGITQSPKYLFRKEGQNVTLSCEQNLNHDAMYWYRQDPGQGLRLIYYSQIVNDFQKGDIAEGYSVSREKKESFPLTVTSAQKNPTAFYLCASSIIAGAIRTDTQYFGPGTRLTVL.